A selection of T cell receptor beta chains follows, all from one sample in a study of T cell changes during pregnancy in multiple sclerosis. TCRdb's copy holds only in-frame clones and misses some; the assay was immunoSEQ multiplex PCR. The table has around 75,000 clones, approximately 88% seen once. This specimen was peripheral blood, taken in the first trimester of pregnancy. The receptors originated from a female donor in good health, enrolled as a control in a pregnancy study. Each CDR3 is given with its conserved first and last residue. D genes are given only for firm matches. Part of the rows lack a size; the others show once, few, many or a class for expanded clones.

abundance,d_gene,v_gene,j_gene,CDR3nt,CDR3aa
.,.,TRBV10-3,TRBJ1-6,TGTGCCATCAGGTCAGCCAGGGCAGACTCACCCCTCCACTTT,CAIRSARADSPLHF
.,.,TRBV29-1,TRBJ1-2,TGCAGCGTTCCCTCCCAGGGGTTCAACTATGGCTACACCTTC,CSVPSQGFNYGYTF
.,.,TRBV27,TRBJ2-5,TGTGCCAGCAGTTTTAGCCAGATACAAGAGACCCAGTACTTC,CASSFSQIQETQYF
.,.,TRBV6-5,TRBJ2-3,TGTGCCAGCAGTCAGCTGGTCGCAGGTCCAGATACGCAGTATTTT,CASSQLVAGPDTQYF
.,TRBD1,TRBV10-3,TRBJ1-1,TGTGCCATCAGTGAGACAGGGGGGGGGAACACTGAAGCTTTCTTT,CAISETGGGNTEAFF
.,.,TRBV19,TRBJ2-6,TGTGCCAGTAGTTACCAGGGGAGCTCTGGGGCCAACGTCCTGACTTTC,CASSYQGSSGANVLTF
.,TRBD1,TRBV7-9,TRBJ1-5,TGTGCCAGCAGCTTCCCAATAAACCGGGACAGGGGTTATCAGCCCCAGCATTTT,CASSFPINRDRGYQPQHF
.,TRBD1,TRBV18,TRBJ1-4,TGTGCCAGCTCTCGATCCGGGACAGGGGGCTTGGCTAATGAAAAACTGTTTTTT,CASSRSGTGGLANEKLFF
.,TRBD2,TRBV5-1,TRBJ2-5,TGCGCCAGCAGCTTATTTCGGCGGGAGGGCCGGGGACTGGAGACCCAGTACTTC,CASSLFRREGRGLETQYF
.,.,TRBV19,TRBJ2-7,TGTGCCAGTAGTCCGCCAGGGAATCGGTACGAGCAGTACTTC,CASSPPGNRYEQYF
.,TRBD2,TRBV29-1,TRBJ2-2,TGCAGCGTTGCCGTAGCGGGGGGCCGGGGTACCGGGGAGCTGTTTTTT,CSVAVAGGRGTGELFF
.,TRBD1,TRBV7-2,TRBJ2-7,TGTGCCAGCAGCTTAGCCCGGACAGGGGCATCCTACGAGCAGTACTTC,CASSLARTGASYEQYF
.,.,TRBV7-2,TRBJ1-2,TGTGCCAGCAGCGAAACGACGGGTGGCTACACCTTC,CASSETTGGYTF
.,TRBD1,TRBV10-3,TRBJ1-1,TGTGCCATCAGTGCTCCGGACAGGCGTGCTTTCTTT,CAISAPDRRAFF
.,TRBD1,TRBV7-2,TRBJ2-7,TGTGCCAGCAGCACTCGACAGGGGACCTACGAGCAGTACTTC,CASSTRQGTYEQYF
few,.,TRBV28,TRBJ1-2,TGTGCCAGCAGTCGGGACTTCTCCGGGCATGGCTACACCTTC,CASSRDFSGHGYTF